This T cell receptor (beta chain) was obtained from a study of PD-L1 blockade in urothelial cancer. V was cut by 0 bases and J by 3 bases, with 8 bases left in between. Germline V gene sequence: CDR1 MNHEY, CDR2 SVGAGI. The CDR3 consists of 14 residues. Patients had locally advanced or metastatic urothelial carcinoma. Clones were sequenced by immunoSEQ multiplex PCR, and TCRdb holds only the in-frame ones, with some missing. The table lists about 100,000 clones, around 85% of them singletons, with about 2.4% in the top ten. The clonotype comes from a man in his forties or fifties with urothelial cancer. The sample in question was PBMCs, obtained around atezolizumab (anti-PD-L1) treatment. The chain carries TRBV6-5 and TRBJ1-2; no firm D call. The CDR3, as DNA: TGTGCCAGCAGTTACTCGTGGCGGGACTATGGCTACACCTTC. It codes for CASSYSWRDYGYTF.